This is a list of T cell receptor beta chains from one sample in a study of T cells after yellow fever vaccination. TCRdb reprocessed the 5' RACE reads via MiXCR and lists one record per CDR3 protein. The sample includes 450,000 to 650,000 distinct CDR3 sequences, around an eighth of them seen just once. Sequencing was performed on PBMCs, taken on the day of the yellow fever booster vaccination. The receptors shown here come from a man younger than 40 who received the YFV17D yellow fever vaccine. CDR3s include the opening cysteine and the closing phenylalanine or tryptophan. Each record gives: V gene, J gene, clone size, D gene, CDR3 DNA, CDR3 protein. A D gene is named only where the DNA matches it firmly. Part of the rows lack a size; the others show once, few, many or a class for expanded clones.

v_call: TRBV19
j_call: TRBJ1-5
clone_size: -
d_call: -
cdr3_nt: TGTGCCAGTAGTAATTCTCCCTGGGAACAGGGCTACAATCAGCCCCAGCATTTT
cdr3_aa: CASSNSPWEQGYNQPQHF

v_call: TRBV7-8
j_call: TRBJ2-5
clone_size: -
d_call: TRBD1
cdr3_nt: TGTGCCAGCAGCTTTCCCCAGGGGGCCCAGTACTTC
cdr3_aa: CASSFPQGAQYF

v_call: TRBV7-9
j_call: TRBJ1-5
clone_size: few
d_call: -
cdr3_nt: TGTGCCAGCAGCTTCGGAGTCACCAGCAATCAGCCCCAGCATTTT
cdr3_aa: CASSFGVTSNQPQHF

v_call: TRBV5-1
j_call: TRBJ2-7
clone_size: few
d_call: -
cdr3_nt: TGCGCCAGCAGCTTGGGAGACTCGACGGGAAACTACGAGCAGTACTTC
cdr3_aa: CASSLGDSTGNYEQYF

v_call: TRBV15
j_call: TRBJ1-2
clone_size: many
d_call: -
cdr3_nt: TGTGCCACCAGCAGAGAACTTAACTATGGCTACACCTTC
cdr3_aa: CATSRELNYGYTF

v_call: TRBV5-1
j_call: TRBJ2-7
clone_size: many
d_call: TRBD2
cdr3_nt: TGCGCCAGCAGCTTGGACGGGACTAGCTCCTACGAGCAGTACTTC
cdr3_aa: CASSLDGTSSYEQYF

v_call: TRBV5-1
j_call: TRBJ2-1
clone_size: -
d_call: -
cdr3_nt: TGCGCCAGCACCCGAGACGCTGAGCAGTTCTTC
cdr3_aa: CASTRDAEQFF

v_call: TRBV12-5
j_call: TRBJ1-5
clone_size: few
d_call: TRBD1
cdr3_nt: TGTGCTAGTGGTTTGGTGGCAGGGGGCTGGTGGCAGCCCCAGCATTTT
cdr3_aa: CASGLVAGGWWQPQHF

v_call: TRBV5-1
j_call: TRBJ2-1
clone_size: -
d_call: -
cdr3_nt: TGCGCCAGCAGCCCCCTCCCTCAGCCAGGCAATGAGCAGTTCTTC
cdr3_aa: CASSPLPQPGNEQFF

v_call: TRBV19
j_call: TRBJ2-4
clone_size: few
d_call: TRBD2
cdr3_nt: TGTGCCAGCGCGGGTAGCGGGATCACTTTAGCCAAAAACATTCAGTACTTC
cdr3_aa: CASAGSGITLAKNIQYF

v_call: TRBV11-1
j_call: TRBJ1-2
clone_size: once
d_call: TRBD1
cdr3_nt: TGTGCCAGCAGCTTAGCTCCGACAGGGAAGGTTTTGAACTATGGCTACACCTTC
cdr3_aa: CASSLAPTGKVLNYGYTF

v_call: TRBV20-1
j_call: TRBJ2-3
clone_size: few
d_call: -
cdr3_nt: TGCAGTGCCCGAAGGGGGGCTAGCACAGATACGCAGTATTTT
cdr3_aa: CSARRGASTDTQYF

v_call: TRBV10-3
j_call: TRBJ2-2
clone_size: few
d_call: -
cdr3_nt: TGTGCCACCCGGGACGGACTCACCGGGGAGCTGTTTTTT
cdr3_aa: CATRDGLTGELFF

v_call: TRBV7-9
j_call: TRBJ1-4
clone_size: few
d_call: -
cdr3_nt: TGTGCCAGCAGCGGCTGGCAGGGCCATGAAAAACTGTTTTTT
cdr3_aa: CASSGWQGHEKLFF

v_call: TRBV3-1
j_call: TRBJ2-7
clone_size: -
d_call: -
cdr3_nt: TGTGCCAGCAGCCAAAACCCGTACGAGCAGTACTTC
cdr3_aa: CASSQNPYEQYF

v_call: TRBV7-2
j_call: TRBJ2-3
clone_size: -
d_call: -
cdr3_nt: TGTGCCAGCAGCCTCTACGGAACAGATACGCAGTATTTT
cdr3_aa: CASSLYGTDTQYF

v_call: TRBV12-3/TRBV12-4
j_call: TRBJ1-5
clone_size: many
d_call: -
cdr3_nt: TGTGCCAGCAGGGATAGCAATCAGCCCCAGCATTTT
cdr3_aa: CASRDSNQPQHF

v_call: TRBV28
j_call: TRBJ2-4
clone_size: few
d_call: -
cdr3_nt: TGTGCCAGCAGTTTGATGGCTAAGGTGGCCAAAAACATTCAGTACTTC
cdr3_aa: CASSLMAKVAKNIQYF

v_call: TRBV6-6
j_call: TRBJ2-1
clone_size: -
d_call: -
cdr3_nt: TGTGCCAGCTCGGACGCGAGGGAGCAGTTCTTC
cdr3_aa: CASSDAREQFF

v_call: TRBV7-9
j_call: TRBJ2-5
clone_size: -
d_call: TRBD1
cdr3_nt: TGTGCCAGCAGCTTTCTCGGACAGGAAGAGACCCAGTACTTC
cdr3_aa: CASSFLGQEETQYF

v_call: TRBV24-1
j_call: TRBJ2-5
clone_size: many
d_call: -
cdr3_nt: TGTGCCACCAGTGACCGTTCAGGGGGGCAAGAGACCCAGTACTTC
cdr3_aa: CATSDRSGGQETQYF

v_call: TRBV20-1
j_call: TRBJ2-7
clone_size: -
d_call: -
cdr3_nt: TGCAGTGCTAGAGAGGACTTTTCCTACGAGCAGTACTTC
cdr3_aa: CSAREDFSYEQYF

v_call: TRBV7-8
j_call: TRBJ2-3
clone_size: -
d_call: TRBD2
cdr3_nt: TGTGCCAGCAGTTTAACCGGGACTAGCGGGAGTAGTAGCACAGATACGCAGTATTTT
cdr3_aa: CASSLTGTSGSSSTDTQYF

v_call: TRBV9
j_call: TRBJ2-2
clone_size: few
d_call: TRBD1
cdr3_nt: TGTGCCAGCAGCGCCCTAGGGGGCGACACCGGGGAGCTGTTTTTT
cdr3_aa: CASSALGGDTGELFF

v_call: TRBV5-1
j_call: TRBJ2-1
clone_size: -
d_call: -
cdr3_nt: TGCGCCAGCAAATCTGGCTTCTCCTACAATGAGCAGTTCTTC
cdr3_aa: CASKSGFSYNEQFF

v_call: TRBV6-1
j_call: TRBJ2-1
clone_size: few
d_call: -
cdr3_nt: TGTGCCAGCAACCCCTCCGGGAGATCGAATGAGCAGTTCTTC
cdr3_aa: CASNPSGRSNEQFF

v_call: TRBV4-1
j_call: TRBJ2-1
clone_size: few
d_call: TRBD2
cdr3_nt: TGCGCCAGCAGCCAAGATCGAAGATCGTTGACTAGCGGACGCAATGAGCAGTTCTTC
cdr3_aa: CASSQDRRSLTSGRNEQFF

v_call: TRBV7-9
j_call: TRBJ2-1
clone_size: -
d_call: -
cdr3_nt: TGTGCCAGCAGCGCCCCGGGCACCAGCATCAATGAGCAGTTCTTC
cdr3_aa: CASSAPGTSINEQFF

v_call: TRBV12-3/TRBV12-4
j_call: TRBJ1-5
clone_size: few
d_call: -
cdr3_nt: TGTGCCAGCAGTTTGACAGACAATCAGCCCCAGCATTTT
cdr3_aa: CASSLTDNQPQHF

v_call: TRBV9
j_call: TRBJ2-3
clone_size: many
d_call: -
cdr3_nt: TGTGCCAGCAGCGCGGGCCCGGGACCAAGGACTCTTTCTAGCACAGATACGCAGTATTTT
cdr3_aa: CASSAGPGPRTLSSTDTQYF

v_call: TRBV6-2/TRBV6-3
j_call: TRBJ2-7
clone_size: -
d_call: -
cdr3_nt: TGTGCCAGCAGAACCCCGGGGATAGGCTACGAGCAGTACTTC
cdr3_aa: CASRTPGIGYEQYF

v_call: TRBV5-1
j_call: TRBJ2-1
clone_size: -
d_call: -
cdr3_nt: TGCGCCAGCAGCTTACAGGGAACTGAGCAGTTCTTC
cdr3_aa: CASSLQGTEQFF

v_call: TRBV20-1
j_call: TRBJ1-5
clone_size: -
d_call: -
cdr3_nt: TGCAGTGCCGGGGCAGGGCAGCCCCAGCATTTT
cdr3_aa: CSAGAGQPQHF

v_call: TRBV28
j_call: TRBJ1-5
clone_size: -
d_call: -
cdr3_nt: TGTGCCGCAAGTGCAAATAGCAATCAGCCCCAGCATTTT
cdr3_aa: CAASANSNQPQHF

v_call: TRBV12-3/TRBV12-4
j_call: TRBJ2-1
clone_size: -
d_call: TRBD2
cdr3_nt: TGTGCCAGCAGTTCGACACTAGCGCCGCAGTTCTTC
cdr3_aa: CASSSTLAPQFF

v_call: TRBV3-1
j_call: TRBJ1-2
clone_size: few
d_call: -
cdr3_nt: TGTGCCAGCAGCTACTACAGGTCGGGAGGCTACACCTTC
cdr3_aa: CASSYYRSGGYTF